Shown below are 30 T cell receptor beta chains from a single sample sequenced in a study of vaccination and CD4 T cells after COVID-19. Sequencing of cultured CD4+ T cell DNA used the Oncomine TCR Beta short-read assay. TCRdb reanalysed the PCR reads using MiXCR and keeps one entry per CDR3 protein. The sample lists about 21,000 distinct CDR3 sequences, roughly 40% seen once, with 15% to 20% in the top ten. Their recognized antigens are unknown. Specified treatment: roughly nine-day PBMC culture with coronavirus spike peptide pools or control peptides (ViraFEST assay). The material was CD4+ T cells from blood, cultured in vitro, obtained before SARS-CoV-2 vaccination. These receptors came from a human donor who received a COVID-19 vaccine.

A few counts support this clonotype. CDR3 sequence reads: CSNHGGLTEAFF. In DNA, the CDR3 is TGCAGTAACCATGGGGGCCTCACTGAAGCTTTCTTT. This sequence joins TRBV20-1 and TRBJ1-1, with a weak D call TRBD1 (6 bases). The CDR3 is 12 amino acids. Per the germline V gene, CDR1 is DFQATT and CDR2 is SNEGSKA (reference sequence). V lost 8 bases to trimming and J lost 4 bases, with 14 bases between them.

This chain links TRBV10-1 with TRBJ2-7, with 8 bases matching TRBD1. The trim removed 5 bases at V and 3 bases at J, leaving 3 bases unmatched. The V gene's germline CDR1 is WNHNN and CDR2 SYGVQD (reference sequence). The CDR3 spans 13 residues. The CDR3 bases are TGCGCCAGCAGTCCGGGACAGGTCTACGAGCAGTACTTC. This encodes CASSPGQVYEQYF.

This clonotype has a handful of counts. The rearrangement uses TRBV6-1 and TRBJ1-2; 9 positions match TRBD1. The CDR3 runs to 14 residues. Germline CDR1 and CDR2: MNHNS and SASEGT. J gave up 5 bases and V 2 bases, and 3 bases lay outside the gene matches. The DNA of the CDR3 is TGTGCCAGCAGTGAACGGGACAGGGTGTATGGCTACACCTTC. This encodes CASSERDRVYGYTF.

The V and J genes are TRBV5-1 and TRBJ2-1, with TRBD2 matching 11 bases. Germline CDR1 and CDR2: SGHRS and YFSETQ. This CDR3 spans 15 amino acids. Unmatched junction bases numbered 7, after V lost 4 bases and J lost 7 bases. The CDR3 nucleotides read TGCGCCAGCAGCCCTAGGACTAGCGGGTCAAATGAGCAGTTCTTC. The encoded protein is CASSPRTSGSNEQFF. The whole variable domain, filled in from reference TRBV5-1 and TRBJ2-1, reads KAGVTQTPRYLIKTRGQQVTLSCSPISGHRSVSWYQQTPGQGLQFLFEYFSETQRNKGNFPGRFSGRQFSNSRSEMNVSTLELGDSALYLCASSPRTSGSNEQFFGPGTRLTVL.

This clonotype was observed a handful of times. The CDR3 DNA is TGTGCCAGCAGCTTAGATCTAACCTACGGAGGGTCCTACGAGCAGTACTTC. Amino acids: CASSLDLTYGGSYEQYF. The V and J genes are TRBV11-3 and TRBJ2-7; the D gene is possibly TRBD2 (6 bases). The germline gives CDR1 SGHNT, CDR2 YENEEA. V lost 0 bases, J lost 1 base, and 16 bases lay in between. The CDR3 spans 17 residues.

The rearrangement uses TRBV11-2 and TRBJ2-2; a possible D gene is TRBD1 (6 bases). The ends were cut back, 3 bases at V and 5 bases at J, with 13 bases in the middle. This CDR3 spans 15 amino acids. The germline V gene encodes CDR1 SGHAT and CDR2 FQNNGV. This chain's CDR3 is CASSFRGLGTGELFF. The DNA of the CDR3 is TGTGCCAGCAGCTTCAGGGGTCTTGGAACCGGGGAGCTGTTTTTT.

The chain combines TRBV5-1 with TRBJ2-2; the D gene is possibly TRBD2 (5 bases). CDR3 length: 15 amino acids. Trimming left V 1 base short and J 4 bases short, with 11 bases between. Germline V CDR1 and CDR2: SGHRS, YFSETQ. The CDR3 region has the DNA TGCGCCAGCAGCTTGACTGTCAGCGGCACCGGGGAGCTGTTTTTT. It specifies CASSLTVSGTGELFF.

The genes are TRBV18 and TRBJ2-3; 12 bases map to TRBD2. The CDR3 length is 18 residues. V was pared by 2 bases and J by 0 bases, with 6 bases of the junction left unmatched. Germline lookup yields CDR1 KGHSH and CDR2 LQKENI. The CDR3 reads CASSPALAGGTSTDTQYF. The CDR3, as DNA: TGTGCCAGCTCACCAGCCCTAGCGGGGGGGACTAGCACAGATACGCAGTATTTT.

This chain uses TRBV21-1 with TRBJ1-1. TRBV21-1 is deemed a pseudogene. The CDR3 has 13 residues. The CDR3 protein is CASSKTENTEAFF. In DNA form, the CDR3 reads TGTGCCAGCAGCAAAACAGAGAACACTGAAGCTTTCTTT.

The rearrangement links TRBV20-1 to TRBJ1-1; 7 positions agree with TRBD1. The V gene's germline CDR1 is DFQATT and CDR2 SNEGSKA (reference sequence). This CDR3 spans 12 amino acids. The CDR3 loop is CRLPTGYTEAFF. CDR3 coding DNA: TGCAGGCTACCGACAGGGTATACTGAAGCTTTCTTT.

This clonotype was counted only a few times. The CDR3 protein is CASRLTGGNQPQHF. In DNA, the CDR3 is TGTGCCAGCAGACTGACAGGGGGCAATCAGCCCCAGCATTTT. The rearrangement joins TRBV27 to TRBJ1-5; 8 nucleotides agree with TRBD1. The CDR3 covers 14 residues. Germline V gene sequence: CDR1 MNHEY, CDR2 SMNVEV (reference sequence). V lost 6 bases to trimming and J lost 2 bases; unmatched junction nucleotides: 3.

The chain links TRBV5-1 to TRBJ2-3; TRBD1 aligns across 9 bases. The germline CDR1 and CDR2 sequences are SGHRS and YFSETQ. CDR3 size: 16 residues. V gave up 0 bases and J gave up 4 bases; unmatched junction bases: 6. The CDR3 nucleotides are TGCGCCAGCAGCTTGGCCGGGACAGGGAGGTCAGATACGCAGTATTTT. Protein: CASSLAGTGRSDTQYF.

The V call is TRBV20-1, the J call TRBJ2-7, with 11 bases lining up with TRBD1. Looked up from germline, CDR1 is DFQATT and CDR2 is SNEGSKA (reference sequence). There are 14 residues in the CDR3. V lost 4 bases and J lost 5; bases outside the gene matches: 7. CDR3 sequence (DNA): TGCAGTGCTACGGACAGGGGGCTAAGGAACGAGCAGTACTTC. It yields the protein CSATDRGLRNEQYF.

The chain recombines TRBV27 with TRBJ2-2; D gene unclear. The CDR3 length is 12 residues. V gave up 6 bases and J gave up 5 bases, with 7 bases separating them. CDR1 and CDR2 (germline): MNHEY, SMNVEV (reference sequence). This CDR3 reads CASRRRTGELFF. The CDR3 nucleotides read TGTGCCAGCAGGCGCCGTACCGGGGAGCTGTTTTTT.

This clonotype came up a few times. In DNA form, the CDR3 reads TGCAGTGCTAGAGATCTGGTAGGAGCTAACTATGGCTACACCTTC. Amino acid sequence: CSARDLVGANYGYTF. The V and J genes are TRBV20-1 and TRBJ1-2; unclear D gene. CDR1 and CDR2 (germline): DFQATT, SNEGSKA (reference sequence). The V end lost 0 bases, the J end lost 0 bases, and 11 bases lay between the germline ends. This CDR3 region has 15 residues.

This clonotype came up a few times. This chain joins TRBV24-1 and TRBJ1-1, with a possible D match to TRBD1 (6 bases). V lost 2 bases, J lost 3 bases, and 9 bases lay in between. This CDR3 contains 14 residues. Germline-derived CDR1 and CDR2 are KGHDR and SFDVKD. The CDR3 DNA follows: TGTGCCACCAGTGATTCATCAGGGGACACTGAAGCTTTCTTT. Amino acids: CATSDSSGDTEAFF.

The V call is TRBV12-3 or TRBV12-4, the J call TRBJ2-3, with 8 bases fitting TRBD1. The CDR3 extends over 16 amino acids. Losses at the gene ends were 5 bases for V and 0 bases for J; bases not matched to a gene: 7. The DNA for the CDR3 is TGTGCCAGCAGTCCCAGGGGGCCACCCAGCACAGATACGCAGTATTTT. Amino acids: CASSPRGPPSTDTQYF.

The gene calls are TRBV5-1 and TRBJ1-6; unclear D gene. Trimming took 4 bases from V and 6 from J, leaving 14 bases between them. The CDR3 contains 15 residues. Germline loops: CDR1 SGHRS, CDR2 YFSETQ. The CDR3 loop is CASSPLDPRNSPLHF. The DNA for the CDR3 is TGCGCCAGCAGCCCCCTCGACCCTCGTAATTCACCCCTCCACTTT.

This clonotype was recorded a few times. The chain couples TRBV20-1 to TRBJ1-4; D not resolved. Between the trimmed V and J ends, which lost 5 bases and 0 bases, there was a span of 1 base. The CDR3 runs 11 residues. The germline CDR1 and CDR2 sequences are DFQATT and SNEGSKA (reference sequence). Here the CDR3 DNA reads TGCAGTGCTTCAACTAATGAAAAACTGTTTTTT. Residues: CSASTNEKLFF.

The chain links TRBV28 to TRBJ1-1; D not certain. The ends were cut back, 6 bases at V and 0 bases at J, with 11 bases in the middle. The CDR3 is made up of 14 amino acids. From germline, CDR1 is MDHEN and CDR2 SYDVKM. The CDR3 reads CASRVRGLNTEAFF. Here the CDR3 DNA reads TGTGCCAGCAGGGTCCGGGGTTTGAACACTGAAGCTTTCTTT. The complete variable domain, with remaining parts taken from reference TRBV28 and TRBJ1-1, reads DVKVTQSSRYLVKRTGEKVFLECVQDMDHENMFWYRQDPGLGLRLIYFSYDVKMKEKGDIPEGYSVSREKKERFSLILESASTNQTSMYLCASRVRGLNTEAFFGQGTRLTVV.

This clonotype showed up just a few times. This chain joins TRBV20-1 and TRBJ1-2; 8 nucleotides agree with TRBD1. Germline-derived CDR1 and CDR2 are DFQATT and SNEGSKA (reference sequence). This CDR3 has 15 amino acids. Trimming took 0 bases from V and 4 from J; bases not matched to a gene: 7. DNA of the CDR3: TGCAGTGCTAGAGATCAAGGACAGGGCAGCTATGGCTACACCTTC. It codes for CSARDQGQGSYGYTF.

This clonotype was seen only a few times. This chain joins TRBV6-1 and TRBJ1-4; D gene unclear. V lost 6 bases and J 5 bases, leaving 10 bases between the germline ends. Germline values: CDR1 MNHNS, CDR2 SASEGT. The CDR3 covers 13 residues. CDR3 coding DNA: TGTGCCAGCAGCCTGGACGGGAATGAAAAACTGTTTTTT. It codes for CASSLDGNEKLFF.

The gene calls are TRBV30 and TRBJ2-3; D may be TRBD1 or TRBD2 (5 bases each). The V and J ends lost 3 bases and 6 bases respectively, with 13 bases between them. This CDR3 contains 13 residues. Germline V gives CDR1 GTSNPN, CDR2 SVGIG (reference sequence). The CDR3 spells CAWREPGRDTQYF. CDR3 nucleotides: TGTGCCTGGAGAGAACCGGGGCGGGATACGCAGTATTTT.

This chain connects TRBV7-9 to TRBJ1-2; TRBD1 might be the D (5 bases). The CDR3 sequence is 15 residues long. V gave up 3 bases and J gave up 3 bases, with 14 bases separating them. Germline assignment: CDR1 SEHNR and CDR2 FQNEAQ (reference sequence). The CDR3: CASSLGVSGDYGYTF. CDR3 sequence (DNA): TGTGCCAGCAGCTTGGGGGTCTCCGGGGACTATGGCTACACCTTC.

This chain joins TRBV12-3 or TRBV12-4 and TRBJ1-6; no clear D. This CDR3 comprises 13 residues. V was pared by 5 bases and J by 4 bases, with 6 bases between. This CDR3 reads CASSPLYNSPLHF. The CDR3 DNA follows: TGTGCCAGCAGTCCACTATATAATTCACCCCTCCACTTT.

Details on this clonotype: A junction boundary mismatches the germline segment, possibly from a read error. This rearrangement joins TRBV27 to TRBJ1-6, with 8 bases lining up with TRBD1. Germline assignment: CDR1 MNHEY and CDR2 SMNVEV (reference sequence). The CDR3 loop spans 17 amino acids. The chain's CDR3 is CASSFAQGAEYSSPLHF. As DNA, the CDR3 is TGTGCCAGCAGTTTCGCGCAGGGGGCCGAATATAGTTCACCCCTCCACTTT.

A few counts support this clonotype. The V gene is TRBV20-1, the J gene TRBJ1-1; 8 bases are a match to TRBD1. V was clipped by 5 bases and J by 11 bases; unmatched bases: 16. Germline assignment: CDR1 DFQATT and CDR2 SNEGSKA (reference sequence). The CDR3 is 14 residues long. CDR3 sequence: CSAGGGQGGRGAFF. CDR3 in DNA: TGCAGTGCTGGCGGCGGACAGGGCGGTAGAGGCGCTTTCTTT.

The genes are TRBV7-3 and TRBJ1-3, with unresolved D. V lost 1 base to trimming and J lost 1 base, with 11 bases between them. The CDR3 contains 16 residues. Germline V lookup: CDR1 SGHTA, CDR2 FQGTGA. This CDR3 reads CASSLNPAESGNTIYF. CDR3 coding DNA: TGTGCCAGCAGCTTAAACCCCGCGGAATCTGGAAACACCATATATTTT.

This clonotype was recorded a few times. V usage is TRBV7-8 and J usage is TRBJ2-7, with TRBD2 matching 10 bases. CDR1 and CDR2 from the germline V gene are SGHVS and FQNEAQ. V shed 5 bases and J 2 bases; nucleotides not matched to a gene: 6. The CDR3 has 15 residues. CDR3 coding DNA: TGTGCCAGCAGCGTACTAGCGGGGACGACCTACGAGCAGTACTTC. Translated, it gives CASSVLAGTTYEQYF. Full variable domain (outside the CDR3, taken from reference TRBV7-8 and TRBJ2-7): GAGVSQSPRYKVAKRGQDVALRCDPISGHVSLFWYQQALGQGPEFLTYFQNEAQLDKSGLPSDRFFAERPEGSVSTLKIQRTQQEDSAVYLCASSVLAGTTYEQYFGPGTRLTVT.

The gene calls are TRBV7-8 and TRBJ1-5; the D gene is possibly TRBD1 (6 bases). With 1 base removed from V and 9 bases from J, the gap between germline ends came to 13 bases. CDR1 and CDR2 (germline): SGHVS, FQNEAQ. The CDR3 sequence is 14 residues long. This chain's CDR3 is CASSLEGGMSPQHF. CDR3 bases: TGTGCCAGCAGCTTAGAGGGGGGGATGTCGCCCCAGCATTTT.